This TCR beta chain was observed in a study of identical twins. Germline lookup yields CDR1 SQVTM and CDR2 ANQGSEA. Trimming left V 4 bases short and J 7 bases short, with 8 bases between. The CDR3 totals 11 residues. Donors uniformly comprised healthy Caucasians. Regarding the study as a whole: Fewer insertions characterized abundant cord blood beta clonotypes, whereas memory repertoires showed none.

This clonotype was picked up a small number of times. Its antigen is undetermined. Via MiXCR, TCRdb re-called the 5' RACE reads, giving one row per CDR3 protein. The sample lists roughly 690,000 distinct CDR3 sequences; around 6% were seen once. The TCR originated in a man younger than 35 in good health. The source material was naive T cells sorted from blood. The chain is built from TRBV29-1 and TRBJ2-1; D is possibly TRBD1 (5 bases). Written as DNA, the CDR3 is TGCAGCGTTGGGGGCCGGAATGAGCAGTTCTTC. Translating gives CSVGGRNEQFF.